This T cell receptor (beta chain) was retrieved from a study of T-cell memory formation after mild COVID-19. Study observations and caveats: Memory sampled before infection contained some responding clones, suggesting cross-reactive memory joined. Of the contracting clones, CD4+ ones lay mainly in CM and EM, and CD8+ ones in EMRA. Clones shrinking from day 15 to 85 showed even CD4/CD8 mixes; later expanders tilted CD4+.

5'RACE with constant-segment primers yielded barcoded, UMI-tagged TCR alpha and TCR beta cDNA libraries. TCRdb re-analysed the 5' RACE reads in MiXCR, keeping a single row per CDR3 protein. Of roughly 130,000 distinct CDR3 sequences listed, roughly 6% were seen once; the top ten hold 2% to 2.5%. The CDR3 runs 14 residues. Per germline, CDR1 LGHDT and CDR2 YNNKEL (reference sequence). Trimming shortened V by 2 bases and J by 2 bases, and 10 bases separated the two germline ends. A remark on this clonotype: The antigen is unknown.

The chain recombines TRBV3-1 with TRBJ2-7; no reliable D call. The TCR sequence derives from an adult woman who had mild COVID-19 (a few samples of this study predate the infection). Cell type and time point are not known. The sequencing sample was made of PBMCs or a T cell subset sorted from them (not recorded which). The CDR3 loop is CASSQNLPPYEQYF. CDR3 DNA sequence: TGTGCCAGCAGCCAAAACTTACCGCCCTACGAGCAGTACTTC.